This T cell receptor beta chain came from a study of identical twins. For this clonotype: No antigen is known for it. One end of the junction is discordant with germline, which a read error may explain.

TCRdb re-called the 5' RACE reads with MiXCR, one entry per CDR3 protein. The table includes 1.5 million to 2 million distinct CDR3 sequences, more than 30% detected once. The germline gives CDR1 KGHSH, CDR2 LQKENI. The CDR3 contains 13 residues. Study-level findings and limits: For cord blood, abundant beta clonotypes had fewer insertions, unlike memory repertoires, which showed none. Twins shared beta out-of-frame sequences in excess, but this excess was weaker.

The sample was cord blood. This TCR was recovered from a newborn girl in good health. This chain links TRBV18 with TRBJ2-1; D possibly corresponds to TRBD2 (6 bases). CDR3 DNA: TGTGCCAGCTCACCTGGACTATACAATGGGCAGTTCTTC. It codes for CASSPGLYNGQFF.